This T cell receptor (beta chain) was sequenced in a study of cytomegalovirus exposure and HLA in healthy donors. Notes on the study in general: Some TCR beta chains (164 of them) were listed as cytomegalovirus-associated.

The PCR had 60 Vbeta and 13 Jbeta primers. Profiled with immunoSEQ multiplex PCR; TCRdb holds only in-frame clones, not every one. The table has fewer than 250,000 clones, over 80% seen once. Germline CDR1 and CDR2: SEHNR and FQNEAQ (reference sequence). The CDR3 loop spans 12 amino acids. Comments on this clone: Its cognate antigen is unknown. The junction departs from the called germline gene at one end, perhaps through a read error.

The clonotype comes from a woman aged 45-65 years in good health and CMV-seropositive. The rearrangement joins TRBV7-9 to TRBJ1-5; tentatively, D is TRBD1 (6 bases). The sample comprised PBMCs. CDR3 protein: CSSSLRGQPQHF. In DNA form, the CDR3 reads TGTTCCAGCAGCTTAAGGGGGCAGCCCCAGCATTTT.